The following is a TCR beta chain sequence with its context. Its antigen remains unknown. The data are from a study of cytomegalovirus exposure and HLA in healthy donors. Method: immunoSEQ multiplex PCR; TCRdb's copy keeps in-frame clones and lacks some. The sample lists 150,000 to 200,000 clones, roughly nine tenths seen once, with around 6% in the top ten. Notes on the study in general: The CMV antigen specificity of a few CMV-associated chains was confirmed through in vitro analysis.

The sample taken for sequencing was PBMCs. The TCR comes from a woman younger than 45 in good health and CMV-seronegative.

The CDR3 protein is CASSQRSGAAEAFF. CDR3 nucleotide sequence: TGTGCCAGCAGCCAAAGATCGGGGGCCGCTGAAGCTTTCTTT. The rearrangement uses TRBV11-3 and TRBJ1-1; tentative D call: TRBD1 (6 bases). Germline values: CDR1 SGHNT, CDR2 YENEEA. The V end lost 5 bases, the J end lost 6 bases, and 16 bases lay between the germline ends. The CDR3 totals 14 residues.